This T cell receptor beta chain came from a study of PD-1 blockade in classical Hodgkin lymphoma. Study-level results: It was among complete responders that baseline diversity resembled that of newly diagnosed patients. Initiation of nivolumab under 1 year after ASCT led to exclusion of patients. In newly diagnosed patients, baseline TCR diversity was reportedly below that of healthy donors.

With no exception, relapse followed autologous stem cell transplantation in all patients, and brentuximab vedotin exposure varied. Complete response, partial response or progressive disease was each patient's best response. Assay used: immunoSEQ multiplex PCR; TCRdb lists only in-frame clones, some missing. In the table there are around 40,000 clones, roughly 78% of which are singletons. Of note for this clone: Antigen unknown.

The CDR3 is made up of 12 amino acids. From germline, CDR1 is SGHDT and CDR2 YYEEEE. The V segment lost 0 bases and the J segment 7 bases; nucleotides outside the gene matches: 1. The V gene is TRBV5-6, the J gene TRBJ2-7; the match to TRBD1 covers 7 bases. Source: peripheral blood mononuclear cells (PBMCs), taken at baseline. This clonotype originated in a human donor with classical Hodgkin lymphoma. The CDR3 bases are TGTGCCAGCAGCTTGGTACAGGGGGAGCAGTACTTC. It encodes CASSLVQGEQYF.